Each of the 29 T cell receptor beta chains below was sequenced from the same sample in a study of T-cell memory formation after mild COVID-19. MiXCR was run by TCRdb on the 5' RACE reads, yielding one entry per CDR3 protein. This sample has 260,000 or so distinct CDR3 sequences, with approximately 15% found just once. Sequencing input: PBMCs or a T cell subset sorted from them (not recorded which). The receptors come from a young man who had mild COVID-19 (a few samples of this study predate the infection). Cell type and time point are not known.

The rearrangement uses TRBV4-3 and TRBJ1-2; no clear D. The CDR3 length is 14 residues. V was shortened by 4 bases and J by 1 base, with 10 bases between the two germline ends. Germline CDR1 reads LGHNA; CDR2 reads YSLEER. CDR3 nucleotides: TGCGCCAGCAGCCCCTCGCTAGATAACTATGGCTACACCTTC. It yields the protein CASSPSLDNYGYTF.

The chain employs TRBV4-3 and TRBJ1-1, with 7 bases lining up with TRBD1. The CDR3 contains 21 residues. Germline V gives CDR1 LGHNA, CDR2 YSLEER. V lost 0 bases, J lost 3 bases, and 22 bases stayed unmatched. CDR3 nucleotide sequence: TGCGCCAGCAGCCAAGATATTGTTTCGAGGGGGCGCTTCGCCTGGGACACTGAAGCTTTCTTT. Protein product: CASSQDIVSRGRFAWDTEAFF.

The V call is TRBV2, the J call TRBJ2-1; 7 positions match TRBD2. V shed 4 bases and J 0 bases; nucleotides not matched to a gene: 0. The germline V gene encodes CDR1 SNHLY and CDR2 FYNNEI. This CDR3 region has 14 residues. The CDR3 DNA sequence: TGTGCCAGCAGTGGGGGGGGCTCCTACAATGAGCAGTTCTTC. Translating it yields CASSGGGSYNEQFF.

This clonotype was counted only a few times. The genes are TRBV20-1 and TRBJ2-7, with 8 bases lining up with TRBD1. CDR1 and CDR2 from the germline V gene are DFQATT and SNEGSKA (reference sequence). The V gene end was trimmed by 6 bases and the J gene end by 4 bases; junction bases not matched to a gene: 11. This CDR3 has 14 amino acids. The CDR3 region has the DNA TGCAGTGCACCCGTCTCGACAGGGGCGTACGAGCAGTACTTC. Amino acids: CSAPVSTGAYEQYF.

This clonotype showed up just a few times. The rearrangement links TRBV29-1 to TRBJ2-5; 11 bases agree with TRBD1. V trimming: 8 bases; J trimming: 2 bases; junction bases outside the gene matches: 7. Germline V gives CDR1 SQVTM, CDR2 ANQGSEA. The CDR3 sequence is 14 residues long. The CDR3 bases are TGCAGCACCCCCGGGACAGGGGGGCAAGAGACCCAGTACTTC. It translates to CSTPGTGGQETQYF. Variable domain in full (rest from reference TRBV29-1 and TRBJ2-5): SAVISQKPSRDICQRGTSLTIQCQVDSQVTMMFWYRQQPGQSLTLIATANQGSEATYESGFVIDKFPISRPNLTFSTLTVSNMSPEDSSIYLCSTPGTGGQETQYFGPGTRLLVL.

The rearrangement uses TRBV3-1 and TRBJ2-3; TRBD2 aligns across 8 bases. Germline assignment: CDR1 LGHDT and CDR2 YNNKEL (reference sequence). The trim removed 1 base at V and 4 bases at J, leaving 4 bases unmatched. This CDR3 region has 15 residues. CDR3 sequence (DNA): TGTGCCAGCAGCCAAGTGGGACTAGGCCCAGATACGCAGTATTTT. Residues: CASSQVGLGPDTQYF.

This clonotype has a handful of counts. V gene TRBV4-1 combines with J gene TRBJ1-3; D is unresolved. The ends were cut back, 0 bases at V and 0 bases at J, with 12 bases in the middle. Germline CDR1 MGHRA, CDR2 YSYEKL. This CDR3 region has 17 residues. The DNA for the CDR3 is TGCGCCAGCAGCCAAGATCCTAACCCAGCCTCTGGAAACACCATATATTTT. Translated: CASSQDPNPASGNTIYF.

This clonotype was recorded a few times. The V and J genes are TRBV6-5 and TRBJ2-2; weak D call: TRBD1 (5 bases). The germline CDR1 and CDR2 sequences are MNHEY and SVGAGI. This CDR3 has 11 residues. Trimming shortened V by 6 bases and J by 7 bases, and 6 bases separated the two germline ends. For the CDR3, the DNA is TGTGCCAGCAGAAGGGGCGGGGAGCTGTTTTTT. This encodes CASRRGGELFF.

CDR3 nucleotide sequence: TGCAGCGGCTCCCCCAGGACAGGGGCCTACAATGAGCAGTTCTTC. As protein: CSGSPRTGAYNEQFF. This chain connects TRBV29-1 to TRBJ2-1; 9 bases match TRBD1. Germline CDR1 SQVTM, CDR2 ANQGSEA. With 7 bases clipped from V and 2 bases from J, the junction kept 9 bases outside the gene matches. The CDR3 loop spans 15 amino acids.

In its sample, this clonotype was seen a few times. The CDR3 is CASGWRDRGSYEQYF. In DNA form, the CDR3 reads TGTGCCAGCGGATGGAGGGACAGGGGCTCCTACGAGCAGTACTTC. This chain links TRBV27 with TRBJ2-7, with TRBD1 matching over 10 bases. The germline V gene encodes CDR1 MNHEY and CDR2 SMNVEV (reference sequence). The CDR3 covers 15 residues. V dropped 8 bases and J dropped 0; count of bases not matched to a gene: 7.

On this clonotype itself: Likely a read error: the CDR3 ends without its conserved phenylalanine or tryptophan. The chain is built from TRBV2 and TRBJ1-2; no firm D call. CDR1 is SNHLY, CDR2 FYNNEI, per germline. Trimming cost V 1 base and J 4 bases, with 10 bases left between them. The CDR3 spans 14 residues. The CDR3 reads CASSEDGGFYGYTL. DNA of the CDR3: TGTGCCAGCAGTGAAGACGGCGGATTCTATGGCTACACCTTA.

The CDR3 coding sequence is TGTGCCAGCAGCCTACGAGGGTGGGGGGAGCTGTTTTTT. It is translated as CASSLRGWGELFF. V is TRBV5-4 and J is TRBJ2-2, with D possibly matching TRBD2 (5 bases). The ends were cut back, 4 bases at V and 8 bases at J, with 12 bases in the middle. The CDR3 is made up of 13 amino acids. From germline, CDR1 is SGHNT and CDR2 YYREEE (reference sequence). Looking up the rest from reference TRBV5-4 and TRBJ2-2 gives the full variable domain: ETGVTQSPTHLIKTRGQQVTLRCSSQSGHNTVSWYQQALGQGPQFIFQYYREEENGRGNFPPRFSGLQFPNYSSELNVNALELDDSALYLCASSLRGWGELFFGEGSRLTVL.

The sample holds a few counts of this clonotype. The V and J genes are TRBV9 and TRBJ1-2; weak D call: TRBD1 (6 bases). The germline gives CDR1 SGDLS, CDR2 YYNGEE. Trimming stripped 3 bases from V and 4 bases from J, with 10 bases between. This CDR3 comprises 13 residues. In nucleotides, the CDR3 is TGTGCCAGCAGCGCGGACAGTATCTATGGCTACACCTTC. This sequence encodes CASSADSIYGYTF.

This clonotype was seen more than once but under ten times. The chain carries TRBV20-1 and TRBJ2-3, with 7 bases aligning to TRBD2. Germline CDR1 reads DFQATT; CDR2 reads SNEGSKA (reference sequence). The CDR3 has 14 amino acids. V lost 5 bases and J lost 1; bases outside the gene matches: 6. The CDR3 spells CSAPNAGGTDTQYF. The CDR3 DNA is TGCAGTGCTCCCAACGCGGGGGGCACAGATACGCAGTATTTT.

This sequence joins TRBV6-5 and TRBJ2-5; 8 nucleotides agree with TRBD1. This CDR3 is built from 17 residues. Trimming at V came to 0 bases and at J to 7 bases, leaving 13 bases not matched to a gene. From germline, CDR1 is MNHEY and CDR2 SVGAGI. The CDR3 DNA follows: TGTGCCAGCAGTTACTCGAGCGAGGGGCCCAGGGGGCGGACCCAGTACTTC. Its protein product is CASSYSSEGPRGRTQYF.

This clonotype was counted only a few times. The chain recombines TRBV4-1 with TRBJ2-5; D uncertain. This CDR3 spans 14 amino acids. With 1 base removed from V and 1 base from J, the gap between germline ends came to 7 bases. Germline assignment: CDR1 MGHRA and CDR2 YSYEKL. The CDR3 reads CASSQVLGQETQYF. CDR3 in DNA: TGCGCCAGCAGCCAAGTACTGGGCCAAGAGACCCAGTACTTC.

This clonotype was detected a few times. V usage is TRBV10-1 and J usage is TRBJ1-1; a weak D match, TRBD1 (6 bases). Trimming removed 9 bases at V and 0 bases at J, with 14 bases between. Germline loops: CDR1 WNHNN, CDR2 SYGVQD (reference sequence). CDR3 length: 14 amino acids. CDR3 nucleotides: TGCGCCAGGCGTGGGGGACACCTGAACACTGAAGCTTTCTTT. Protein: CARRGGHLNTEAFF.

The rearrangement links TRBV29-1 to TRBJ2-1; TRBD1 aligns across 7 bases. Per germline, CDR1 SQVTM and CDR2 ANQGSEA. The CDR3 has 13 residues. After removal of 7 bases from V and 0 bases from J, the junction contained 3 bases not matched to a gene. Written as DNA, the CDR3 is TGCAGCGCTCAGGGGGTCTCCTACAATGAGCAGTTCTTC. Encoded protein: CSAQGVSYNEQFF.

This chain uses TRBV4-2 with TRBJ1-5; perhaps TRBD1 as D (5 bases). The length of the CDR3 is 16 residues. Germline lookup yields CDR1 LGHNA and CDR2 YNFKEQ. V dropped 4 bases and J dropped 5 bases, with 18 bases sitting between them. CDR3 in amino acids: CASSPGGVYGDQPQHF. In nucleotides, the CDR3 is TGTGCCAGCAGCCCTGGGGGGGTTTACGGCGATCAGCCCCAGCATTTT.

The chain joins TRBV6-1 to TRBJ2-2, with D maybe TRBD1 (5 bases). The CDR3 contains 13 residues. Germline V lookup: CDR1 MNHNS, CDR2 SASEGT. V lost 9 bases and J 6 bases, leaving 14 bases between the germline ends. The CDR3 DNA sequence: TGTGCCAGTCAAAGACAGCCGCCCGGGGAGCTGTTTTTT. Its translation is CASQRQPPGELFF.

The chain uses TRBV18 and TRBJ1-4; TRBD1 aligns across 9 bases. Germline CDR1 and CDR2: KGHSH and LQKENI. The V segment lost 3 bases and the J segment 6 bases; nucleotides outside the gene matches: 5. The CDR3 covers 15 residues. The DNA for the CDR3 is TGTGCCAGCTCACCCCCGGACAGGGGATATGAAAAACTGTTTTTT. The encoded protein is CASSPPDRGYEKLFF.

Turning to this clonotype: A read error is possible here, since a much larger clone lies one base away. The J gene is TRBJ1-2, the V gene TRBV6-5; TRBD1 agrees at 7 bases. From germline, CDR1 is MNHEY and CDR2 SVGAGI. CDR3 length equals 13 residues. The J segment lost 5 bases and the V segment lost 6 bases, leaving 6 bases of the junction unmatched. The CDR3 region has the DNA TGTGCCAGCAGCCCCGGGACAGAGTATGGCTACACCTTC. Its translation: CASSPGTEYGYTF.

The table lists this clonotype with a few counts. J is TRBJ2-3 and V is TRBV3-1; D call uncertain. V lost 5 bases, J lost 6 bases, and 9 bases lay in between. The CDR3 extends over 12 amino acids. Germline V lookup: CDR1 LGHDT, CDR2 YNNKEL (reference sequence). CDR3 nucleotide sequence: TGTGCCAGCAGCGCGCCGTGGGATACGCAGTATTTT. Its translation is CASSAPWDTQYF.

The V call is TRBV10-3, the J call TRBJ1-1; a possible D gene is TRBD1 (5 bases). There are 14 residues in the CDR3. Trimming cost V 3 bases and J 3 bases, with 11 bases left between them. Germline CDR1 reads ENHRY; CDR2 reads SYGVKD. CDR3 nucleotide sequence: TGTGCCATCAGTGATATTGGGGGAGACACTGAAGCTTTCTTT. It codes for CAISDIGGDTEAFF.

The chain recombines TRBV9 with TRBJ1-3; TRBD1 might be the D (5 bases). The CDR3 has 14 amino acids. CDR1 SGDLS and CDR2 YYNGEE come from the germline V gene. V shed 4 bases and J shed 3 bases, with 11 bases lying between them. The DNA of the CDR3 is TGTGCCAGCAGCCCCCGCCAGGGTGGAAACACCATATATTTT. Translation gives CASSPRQGGNTIYF.

V and J are TRBV20-1 and TRBJ1-6; D not certain. V was shortened by 2 bases and J by 7 bases, with 18 bases between the two germline ends. Germline loops: CDR1 DFQATT, CDR2 SNEGSKA (reference sequence). The CDR3 runs to 16 residues. CDR3 nucleotide sequence: TGCAGTGCTAGAAAACTCCGGGCCACGGGAAATTCACCCCTCCACTTT. This encodes CSARKLRATGNSPLHF.

At least ten counts were recorded for this clonotype. The chain is built from TRBV7-2 and TRBJ2-3; D unclear. V shed 5 bases and J shed 2 bases, with 5 bases lying between them. The CDR3 runs 12 residues. The V gene's germline CDR1 is SGHTA and CDR2 FQGNSA. The chain's CDR3 is CASSPPTDTQYF. CDR3 coding DNA: TGTGCCAGCAGCCCACCCACAGATACGCAGTATTTT.

This clonotype was detected a few times. CDR3 residues: CASTLQGSNYGYTF. The CDR3 DNA sequence: TGTGCCAGCACCCTCCAGGGGTCGAACTATGGCTACACCTTC. The chain recombines TRBV12-3 or TRBV12-4 with TRBJ1-2; a possible D gene is TRBD1 (6 bases). V dropped 7 bases and J dropped 2 bases, with 14 bases sitting between them. This CDR3 contains 14 residues.

This sequence joins TRBV20-1 and TRBJ2-7; D ambiguous. The CDR3 covers 13 residues. V lost 0 bases and J lost 3, with 9 bases in between. Germline V gene lookup returns CDR1 DFQATT and CDR2 SNEGSKA (reference sequence). This chain's CDR3 is CSARDKGSYEQYV. Here the CDR3 DNA reads TGCAGTGCTAGAGATAAGGGAAGCTACGAGCAGTACGTC.